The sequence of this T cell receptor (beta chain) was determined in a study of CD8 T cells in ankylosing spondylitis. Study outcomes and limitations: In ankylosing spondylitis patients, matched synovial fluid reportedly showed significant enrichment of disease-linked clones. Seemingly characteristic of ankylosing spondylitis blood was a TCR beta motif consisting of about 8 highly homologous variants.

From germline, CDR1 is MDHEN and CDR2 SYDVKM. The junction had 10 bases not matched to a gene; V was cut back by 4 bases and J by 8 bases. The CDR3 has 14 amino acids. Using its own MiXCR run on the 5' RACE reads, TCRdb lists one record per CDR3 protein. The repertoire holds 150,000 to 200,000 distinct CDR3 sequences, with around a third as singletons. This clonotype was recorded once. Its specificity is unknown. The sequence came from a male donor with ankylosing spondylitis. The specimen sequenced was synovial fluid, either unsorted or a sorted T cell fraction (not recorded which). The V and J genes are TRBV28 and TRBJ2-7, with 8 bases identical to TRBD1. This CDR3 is CASSSPGGLRKQYF. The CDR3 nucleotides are TGTGCCAGCAGTTCCCCAGGGGGCTTGAGAAAGCAGTACTTC.